This is a list of T cell receptor beta chains from one sample in a study of regulatory T cells in long-lasting Graves disease. TCRdb reprocessed the multiplex PCR reads via MiXCR and lists one record per CDR3 protein. The repertoire consists of about 540,000 distinct CDR3 sequences, with approximately 15% occurring once and the leading ten covering 10%. The same sample was also used in a study of T cells in Graves' hyperthyroidism and ophthalmopathy.

The specimen was peripheral blood mononuclear cells (PBMCs), collected at new diagnosis, from a patient treated with antithyroid drugs. Receptors were obtained from a man in his thirties or forties with Graves disease. Each CDR3 is given with its conserved first and last residue. The D gene is left open where the match is weak.

v_gene: TRBV25-1
d_gene: .
j_gene: TRBJ2-2
CDR3aa: CASGSGELFF

v_gene: TRBV28
d_gene: .
j_gene: TRBJ2-3
CDR3aa: CAQGSDTQYF

v_gene: TRBV2
d_gene: .
j_gene: TRBJ1-5
CDR3aa: CASSPRHSSNQPQHF

v_gene: TRBV11-2
d_gene: .
j_gene: TRBJ2-5
CDR3aa: CASRPGTAQETQYF

v_gene: TRBV19
d_gene: .
j_gene: TRBJ1-4
CDR3aa: CASSAWHGEKLFF

v_gene: TRBV6-1
d_gene: TRBD2
j_gene: TRBJ2-1
CDR3aa: CASSTLAGGQLPQFF

v_gene: TRBV5-1
d_gene: TRBD1
j_gene: TRBJ1-4
CDR3aa: CASSLRGPVGEKLFF

v_gene: TRBV5-1
d_gene: .
j_gene: TRBJ1-1
CDR3aa: CASSLGPLLNTEAFF

v_gene: TRBV14
d_gene: .
j_gene: TRBJ2-7
CDR3aa: CASSRLDPAGQYF

v_gene: TRBV3-1
d_gene: TRBD2
j_gene: TRBJ2-1
CDR3aa: CASSQRVLAGGHEQFF

v_gene: TRBV20-1
d_gene: .
j_gene: TRBJ2-2
CDR3aa: CSARYLGPTGPTGELFF

v_gene: TRBV7-2
d_gene: .
j_gene: TRBJ1-1
CDR3aa: CASSLDISEAFF

v_gene: TRBV20-1
d_gene: .
j_gene: TRBJ1-1
CDR3aa: CSASGADFMNTEAFF

v_gene: TRBV5-1
d_gene: TRBD1
j_gene: TRBJ2-1
CDR3aa: CASSPRPGTGGYNEQFF

v_gene: TRBV6-1
d_gene: TRBD1
j_gene: TRBJ1-2
CDR3aa: CASSEKRTGIGGYGYTF

v_gene: TRBV29-1
d_gene: .
j_gene: TRBJ2-7
CDR3aa: CSVEETASYEQYF

v_gene: TRBV6-2/TRBV6-3
d_gene: TRBD1
j_gene: TRBJ2-7
CDR3aa: CASSYSNRGATYEQYF

v_gene: TRBV27
d_gene: TRBD2
j_gene: TRBJ2-1
CDR3aa: CASSPGLAVYNEQFF

v_gene: TRBV11-2
d_gene: TRBD1
j_gene: TRBJ2-5
CDR3aa: CASSSTRQGAWMETQYF

v_gene: TRBV7-6
d_gene: .
j_gene: TRBJ2-7
CDR3aa: CASSPRDSGAYEQYF

v_gene: TRBV10-3
d_gene: .
j_gene: TRBJ1-1
CDR3aa: CAISGPGDPPIEAFF

v_gene: TRBV30
d_gene: TRBD2
j_gene: TRBJ2-1
CDR3aa: CALSGTSSYNEQFF